Included here is one T cell receptor (beta chain) sequence, with context. The antigen is undetermined. The sample comes from a study of CD8+ T cells in alopecia areata. Treatment reported: oral pan-JAK inhibitor, 5-10 mg twice daily. Once RNA had been extracted, it was reverse transcribed into cDNA to act as the sequencing template. Only in-frame clones appear in the TCRdb table, and some are missing; sequencing was by immunoSEQ multiplex PCR. This sample has around 200,000 clones, with around 65% found just once. General study findings and limits: Significant decreases in scalp clonality and expanded CD8+ clones followed tofacitinib treatment.

The TCR comes from a human donor with alopecia areata. Sequencing used CD4+ T cells sorted from blood, obtained at week 4, from a patient treated with tofacitinib.

The CDR3 DNA sequence: TGTGCCAGCAGCTTAGACACATCCCGAGGTGATTCACCCCTCCACTTT. Translation: CASSLDTSRGDSPLHF. The chain is built from TRBV7-9 and TRBJ1-6; D remains ambiguous. Germline lookup yields CDR1 SEHNR and CDR2 FQNEAQ (reference sequence). CDR3 length equals 16 residues. V was cut by 1 base and J by 8 bases, with 15 bases left in between.